The present TCR beta chain was sequenced within a study of shared clonotypes between healthy human individuals (dated by TCRdb to about 2020). With regard to the full study: A couple of women and a few men aged 18 to 49 years were included in the cohort. To increase sequencing depth and limit assay-specific biases, TCR repertoire library preparation and sequencing were carried out by different laboratories using diverse techniques. Blood TCR repertoires of 5 or 6 healthy adults were deeply sequenced to estimate repertoire size and the extent of clonotype sharing between individuals. For each donor, three plates each were used for CD4 naive and CD4 memory, two plates were used for CD8 naive, and one plate was used for CD8 memory. Each donor's leukapheresis produced roughly between about 0.9 and 9.5 billion PBMCs. Paper-wide results and their limitations: When four donors were compared, the shared fraction of clonotypes was about 5% for naive CD4, approximately 3.5% for naive CD8, about 2.4% for memory CD4, and 0.35% to 0.4% for memory CD8. Clonotypes shared by all four sorted-subset donors showed higher generation probabilities than non-shared clonotypes. Sampling was limited to blood, and TCR repertoires in tissue likely differ from TCR repertoires in blood. Larger estimated clonotype richness was generally found for naive subsets than for memory subsets. The small number of donors limited the genetic and exposure-history diversity represented. Pairwise subsampling led to the expectation that sequencing depth would affect the degree of clonotype sharing among donors. Incomplete sequencing was indicated by rarefaction of sorted-subset datasets, despite the large sequencing depth.

The donors were healthy, HIV-negative adults who had no recently reported acute infections or vaccinations. All donors were Caucasian adults living in Nashville, Tennessee, USA. Magnetic negative selection was used to enrich CD4+ T cells, after which naive cells were positively selected on CD45RA and the negative fraction became the memory subset. Blood was obtained by leukapheresis, after which PBMCs were separated by Ficoll-Histopaque density gradient centrifugation and cryopreserved in liquid nitrogen vapor phase. Analytical flow cytometry was used to check the purity and quantity of each magnetically sorted T cell population. Genomic DNA was isolated from each sorted fraction and quantified by UV absorbance on a Nanodrop 2000c. TCR CDR3 regions were amplified from genomic DNA by multiplex PCR using the deep immunoSEQ assay. For each cell subset, the extracted genomic DNA was distributed evenly across all wells of several immunoSEQ 96-well plates, and each plate served as one replicate. For sorted subsets, each replicate PCR was loaded with approximately 0.2 ug genomic DNA, equivalent to about 33,000 T cell genomes. Purified libraries were quantified with a Qubit 3.0 fluorometer, sized on a Bioanalyzer 2100, and re-quantified with the KAPA Library Quantification kit. Every immunoSEQ 96-well plate was sequenced on a dedicated single-read 150-cycle Illumina NextSeq 550 flow cell. From the authors' description of their analysis: The immunoSEQ output contained only junctional sequences without quality scores, so filtering could not match that applied to full-length reads. Sequences were annotated with PyIR, a Python wrapper for IgBLAST v1.9, and V/J genes and CDR3 were assigned using IMGT germline references. Reads were removed for weak V/J assignments (E-value above 1e-6), missing CDR3, stop codons, out-of-frame junctions, or ambiguous translated residues. V3J clonotypes were defined by identical inferred V gene, J gene, and CDR3 amino acid sequence. Percentage overlap between repertoires was calculated by dividing the number of shared unique clonotypes by the size of the smaller repertoire. Repertoire richness was assessed with RTK rarefaction, the Chao1 estimator, and Recon v2.1 estimates of unobserved clonotypes. For all TCRbeta clonotypes obtained by the gDNA method from a few donors, generation probabilities were computed with OLGA. What TCRdb holds here is the immuneACCESS table cut down to in-frame rearrangements. Part of the clones is not present; checked against another copy, under half of the missing clones reflect an unresolved V gene, and the others are unexplained. The V and J calls and clone size were taken over from that table, and D and trimming were inferred from the DNA. This sample comprises under 750,000 clones, roughly 72% of them detected only once. The ten largest clones capture approximately 2% of the sample.

This clone was picked up many times. Its recognized antigen is unknown. Per-nucleotide qualities are absent, and no much larger clonotype sits a single base away. Reading the germline V gene gives CDR1 ENHRY and CDR2 SYGVKD. From cysteine to phenylalanine, the CDR3 is 15 amino acids long. The kept DNA is CDR3 alone, 45 bases in frame from the first base. V drops 6 bases and J drops 3 bases, leaving 18 bases in between. The rearrangement joined TRBV10-3 to TRBJ2-7; tentative D gene TRBD1, with 5 bases matching. Sequencing was done on a sample of memory CD4+ T cells sorted from blood. The cell subset or site label corresponds to: CD45RA-negative fraction. This receptor was identified in a woman in her twenties or thirties in good health. The CDR3 here reads CAISETAMMNYEQYF. The nucleotide sequence reads as follows: TGTGCCATCAGCGAGACAGCTATGATGAACTACGAGCAGTACTTC.